A single sample gave rise to the 24 T cell receptor beta chains below, sequenced in a study of T-cell memory formation after mild COVID-19. TCRdb passed the 5' RACE reads through MiXCR, listing each CDR3 protein once. The repertoire holds under 450,000 distinct CDR3 sequences, with around 15% as singletons. The sequenced sample was PBMCs or a T cell subset sorted from them (not recorded which). The source is a man aged 18 to 29 who had mild COVID-19 (a few samples of this study predate the infection). Cell type and time point are not known.

Only a few counts were recorded for this clonotype. The rearrangement joins TRBV7-9 to TRBJ2-2, with D unclear. Germline loops: CDR1 SEHNR, CDR2 FQNEAQ (reference sequence). V was cut by 5 bases and J by 1 base, with 14 bases left in between. The CDR3 sequence is 16 residues long. In DNA form, the CDR3 reads TGTGCCAGCAGCCTCCCCCCGCGTAGGAACACCGGGGAGCTGTTTTTT. Protein: CASSLPPRRNTGELFF.

This clonotype has ten or more counts. This chain links TRBV29-1 with TRBJ2-2, with 8 bases identical to TRBD2. Unmatched junction bases numbered 11, after V lost 2 bases and J lost 0 bases. Per germline, CDR1 SQVTM and CDR2 ANQGSEA. The CDR3 is made up of 18 amino acids. The CDR3 sequence is CSVELAGDPIANTGELFF. The DNA of the CDR3 is TGCAGCGTTGAACTAGCGGGTGATCCAATCGCGAACACCGGGGAGCTGTTTTTT.

This clonotype has just a few counts. The J gene is TRBJ2-7, the V gene TRBV6-2 or TRBV6-3; D might be TRBD1 (5 bases). CDR3 length: 12 residues. V lost 5 bases and J 2 bases, leaving 7 bases between the germline ends. Germline loops: CDR1 MNHEY, CDR2 SVGEGT. This CDR3 is CASSRQTYEQYF. The CDR3 coding sequence is TGTGCCAGCAGTCGACAGACCTACGAGCAGTACTTC.

In its sample, this clonotype was seen a few times. V gene TRBV5-1 combines with J gene TRBJ1-6, with TRBD1 identical over 7 bases. V was clipped by 2 bases and J by 5 bases; unmatched bases: 4. CDR1 and CDR2 from the germline V gene are SGHRS and YFSETQ. This CDR3 comprises 15 residues. The CDR3 DNA reads as TGCGCCAGCAGCTTTGGGGGGACAGATAATTCACCCCTCCACTTT. Residues: CASSFGGTDNSPLHF.

The chain combines TRBV12-3 or TRBV12-4 with TRBJ2-3, with 11 bases matching TRBD1. Trimming removed 1 base from V and 6 bases from J; junction bases left unmatched: 3. The CDR3 totals 15 residues. The CDR3 spells CASSLEGQGVDTQYF. The CDR3, as DNA: TGTGCCAGCAGTTTAGAGGGACAGGGGGTGGATACGCAGTATTTT.

This chain's CDR3 is CASSLDSGGSTGELFF. CDR3 nucleotide sequence: TGCGCCAGCAGCTTGGATAGCGGGGGGTCCACCGGGGAGCTGTTTTTT. V and J are TRBV5-1 and TRBJ2-2; 10 bases map to TRBD2. V gave up 0 bases and J gave up 4 bases; unmatched junction bases: 3. This CDR3 has 16 residues. CDR1 is SGHRS and CDR2 is YFSETQ in the germline V gene. Full variable domain (missing parts from reference TRBV5-1 and TRBJ2-2): KAGVTQTPRYLIKTRGQQVTLSCSPISGHRSVSWYQQTPGQGLQFLFEYFSETQRNKGNFPGRFSGRQFSNSRSEMNVSTLELGDSALYLCASSLDSGGSTGELFFGEGSRLTVL.

The chain couples TRBV12-3 or TRBV12-4 to TRBJ2-3; TRBD1 is a possible D gene (5 bases). The CDR3 runs 15 residues. V was trimmed by 1 base and J by 4 bases, leaving 12 bases between them. CDR3 in DNA: TGTGCCAGCAGTTTAGAGGGGCTGATGGCAGATACGCAGTATTTT. Translating gives CASSLEGLMADTQYF.

This clonotype has only a few counts. The J gene is TRBJ2-1, the V gene TRBV24-1; D is undetermined. The V gene lost 1 base and the J gene lost 9 bases, with 12 bases spanning the gap. The CDR3 covers 14 residues. Germline assignment: CDR1 KGHDR and CDR2 SFDVKD. CDR3 sequence: CATSDFTKGSEQFF. CDR3 in DNA: TGTGCCACCAGTGATTTCACGAAGGGTAGTGAGCAGTTCTTC.

A few counts support this clonotype. The chain joins TRBV27 to TRBJ1-1; weak D call: TRBD1 (6 bases). The V gene lost 5 bases and the J gene lost 1 base, with 17 bases spanning the gap. Germline V gene data show CDR1 as MNHEY and CDR2 as SMNVEV (reference sequence). The CDR3 is 16 amino acids. The CDR3: CASSLKPQGRNTEAFF. CDR3 nucleotide sequence: TGTGCCAGCAGTCTAAAACCCCAGGGGCGGAACACTGAAGCTTTCTTT.

The chain carries TRBV4-3 and TRBJ2-1; maybe TRBD2 (5 bases). The V and J ends lost 0 bases and 0 bases respectively, with 12 bases between them. The CDR3 spans 17 residues. Per the germline V gene, CDR1 is LGHNA and CDR2 is YSLEER. Here the CDR3 DNA reads TGCGCCAGCAGCCAAGACCTCCAGACTAACTCCTACAATGAGCAGTTCTTC. It codes for CASSQDLQTNSYNEQFF.

This clonotype has only a few counts. The V call is TRBV4-3, the J call TRBJ2-3; tentative D call: TRBD2 (5 bases). CDR1 is LGHNA and CDR2 is YSLEER in the germline V gene. Trimming shortened V by 0 bases and J by 1 base, and 11 bases separated the two germline ends. This CDR3 comprises 16 residues. In DNA form, the CDR3 reads TGCGCCAGCAGCCAAGATGGGAAGGGAGGCACAGATACGCAGTATTTT. As protein: CASSQDGKGGTDTQYF.

The table lists this clonotype with a few counts. The chain employs TRBV23-1 and TRBJ1-6; D is uncertain. TRBV23-1 is an open reading frame, and its role is uncertain. V shed 0 bases and J shed 6 bases, with 15 bases lying between them. This CDR3 spans 17 amino acids. CDR3 DNA: TGCGCCAGCAGTCAATCGCCCTCTGAAAACTTTAATTCACCCCTCCACTTT. Protein: CASSQSPSENFNSPLHF.

This clonotype was found many times. The V and J genes are TRBV20-1 and TRBJ1-2, with D unclear. The CDR3 contains 12 residues. V lost 5 bases, J lost 4 bases, and 11 bases lay in between. CDR1 DFQATT and CDR2 SNEGSKA come from the germline V gene (reference sequence). CDR3 sequence: CSALDSPYGYTF. In DNA form, the CDR3 reads TGCAGTGCTCTGGACTCCCCCTATGGCTACACCTTC.

This clonotype was found a few times. The chain carries TRBV20-1 and TRBJ1-1, with D tentatively TRBD1 (5 bases). Germline-derived CDR1 and CDR2 are DFQATT and SNEGSKA (reference sequence). The CDR3 covers 12 residues. Trimming took 0 bases from V and 9 from J, leaving 11 bases between them. CDR3 in amino acids: CSAREGDRQAFF. The CDR3 DNA reads as TGCAGTGCTAGAGAAGGGGATAGGCAAGCTTTCTTT.

This clonotype has only a few counts. The rearrangement joins TRBV5-1 to TRBJ1-4, with TRBD1 matching over 7 bases. This CDR3 contains 17 residues. The V segment lost 1 base and the J segment 0 bases; nucleotides outside the gene matches: 6. Germline assignment: CDR1 SGHRS and CDR2 YFSETQ. In DNA, the CDR3 is TGCGCCAGCAGCTTGACGGGACAGTCCGCAACTAATGAAAAACTGTTTTTT. Translating it yields CASSLTGQSATNEKLFF.

The CDR3 DNA sequence: TGCAGCGTGGACGGTGGGGGGCTGAACACCGGGGAGCTGTTTTTT. Its translation is CSVDGGGLNTGELFF. This chain links TRBV29-1 with TRBJ2-2, with D perhaps TRBD1 or TRBD2 (6 bases each). Germline V CDR1 and CDR2: SQVTM, ANQGSEA. The CDR3 contains 15 residues. With 6 bases removed from V and 1 base from J, the gap between germline ends came to 15 bases.

This clonotype was detected many times. The V gene is TRBV6-5, the J gene TRBJ2-1, with D possibly called TRBD1 or TRBD2 (7 bases each). Germline values: CDR1 MNHEY, CDR2 SVGAGI. The CDR3 loop spans 13 amino acids. Trimming shortened V by 5 bases and J by 7 bases, and 12 bases separated the two germline ends. In DNA, the CDR3 is TGTGCCAGCAGTGCGCAGGGGGGGAATGAGCAGTTCTTC. This codes for CASSAQGGNEQFF.

This clonotype appeared a few times. The chain combines TRBV5-1 with TRBJ2-5; the D gene is possibly TRBD2 (5 bases). V was clipped by 10 bases and J by 1 base, with 11 bases between them. Germline values: CDR1 SGHRS, CDR2 YFSETQ. The CDR3 has 12 residues. CDR3 sequence reads: CAGLKTQETQYF. DNA for the CDR3: TGCGCCGGACTGAAGACCCAAGAGACCCAGTACTTC.

V gene TRBV25-1 combines with J gene TRBJ2-7; possibly TRBD1 for D (6 bases). There are 12 residues in the CDR3. Germline V CDR1 and CDR2: MGHDK, SYGVNS. With 2 bases removed from V and 8 bases from J, the gap between germline ends came to 10 bases. CDR3 nucleotide sequence: TGTGCCAGCAGTGAACAGGGGCCACAGCAGTACTTC. This codes for CASSEQGPQQYF.

The chain uses TRBV10-1 and TRBJ2-3, with D unresolved. The length of the CDR3 is 13 residues. Germline V gene sequence: CDR1 WNHNN, CDR2 SYGVQD (reference sequence). Trimming shortened V by 2 bases and J by 1 base, and 4 bases separated the two germline ends. The CDR3 DNA follows: TGCGCCAGCAGTGAGGTGGGCACAGATACGCAGTATTTT. It yields the protein CASSEVGTDTQYF.

This clonotype was seen a few times. The chain is built from TRBV27 and TRBJ1-1, with no clear D. CDR3 size: 14 residues. Trimming shortened V by 1 base and J by 5 bases, and 11 bases separated the two germline ends. Germline V gene sequence: CDR1 MNHEY, CDR2 SMNVEV (reference sequence). CDR3 sequence: CASSLLDGRTEAFF. DNA of the CDR3: TGTGCCAGCAGTTTATTGGATGGTAGGACTGAAGCTTTCTTT.

This chain uses TRBV6-6 with TRBJ1-6; the match to TRBD1 covers 12 bases. Germline loops: CDR1 MNHNY, CDR2 SVGAGI (reference sequence). V trimming: 4 bases; J trimming: 13 bases; junction bases outside the gene matches: 11. There are 16 residues in the CDR3. In DNA form, the CDR3 reads TGTGCCAGCAGTTCAACGGGACAGGGGGCGGGTTCGCCCCTCCACTTT. Amino acids: CASSSTGQGAGSPLHF.

CDR3 DNA sequence: TGCAGTGCTCGGGACTATAATTCACCCCTCCACTTT. Amino acid sequence: CSARDYNSPLHF. The chain couples TRBV20-1 to TRBJ1-6; D remains ambiguous. Trimming removed 5 bases from V and 3 bases from J, with 5 bases in between. The CDR3 loop spans 12 amino acids. Germline V gene sequence: CDR1 DFQATT, CDR2 SNEGSKA (reference sequence).

The V call is TRBV7-2, the J call TRBJ1-3; D gene ambiguous. The germline V gene has CDR1 SGHTA and CDR2 FQGNSA. The V gene lost 7 bases and the J gene lost 2 bases, with 12 bases spanning the gap. The CDR3 consists of 14 residues. The CDR3 DNA reads as TGTGCCAGCACCCGCCCGGGTCCTGGAAACACCATATATTTT. This translates into CASTRPGPGNTIYF.